The T cell receptor beta chain described here comes from a study of blood T cells in healthy people across ages. Study-level findings and limits: The unknown donor CMV status may have confounded expanded clonotype changes. TCR beta diversity, measured per million T cells, fell in a roughly linear way with age.

As for this clonotype: Its antigen is not known.

Through a sample-barcoded 5' primer and a J-beta primer mix, a second PCR was run for 7 to 11 cycles. One entry per CDR3 protein, called by TCRdb with MiXCR from the 5' RACE reads. Altogether fewer than 2,000,000 distinct CDR3 sequences are present, 39% being singletons, with the ten largest covering roughly 23%. Aged roughly 6 to 90, donors were systemically healthy Caucasians from Russia. PBMCs were isolated at a quantity of at least 6.5 million per sample. V lost 0 bases and J lost 5; bases outside the gene matches: 15. The germline V gene encodes CDR1 MNHEY and CDR2 SMNVEV (reference sequence). The CDR3 totals 20 residues.

The rearrangement joins TRBV27 to TRBJ1-6; TRBD1 aligns across 8 bases. The material sequenced was blood. This clonotype was sampled from a human donor in good health. CDR3 nucleotide sequence: TGTGCCAGCAGTTTATCGATAAGGGAGACAGGGGCTGTCGATAATTCACCCCTCCACTTT. It translates to CASSLSIRETGAVDNSPLHF.